The 12 T cell receptor beta chains below come from one sample, sequenced in a study of response to subunit inactivated influenza vaccine. TCRdb ran MiXCR on the RT-PCR reads and lists one entry per CDR3 protein. The sample has hundreds of thousands of distinct CDR3 sequences, roughly 27% seen once. The source material was CD4+ T cells sorted from PBMCs, sampled more than 4 days after vaccination. Receptors originate from a man between 45 and 60 years old who received an inactivated influenza vaccine.

The chain has TRBV28 and TRBJ1-3; D is possibly TRBD1 (5 bases). The CDR3 contains 16 residues. CDR1 is MDHEN, CDR2 SYDVKM, per germline. V was cut by 5 bases and J by 0 bases, with 14 bases left in between. The chain's CDR3 is CASSPPGRNSGNTIYF. As DNA, the CDR3 is TGTGCCAGCAGTCCCCCGGGACGGAACTCTGGAAACACCATATATTTT.

The chain combines TRBV6-1 with TRBJ2-7, with 7 positions matching TRBD1. The ends lost 6 bases at V and 5 bases at J; junction bases unmatched: 19. The germline CDR1 and CDR2 sequences are MNHNS and SASEGT. This CDR3 comprises 17 residues. The DNA for the CDR3 is TGTGCCAGCAGCTTCCGGGACCGGGACAGAGGGTCCAACGAGCAGTACTTC. Residues: CASSFRDRDRGSNEQYF.

This chain connects TRBV28 to TRBJ2-7, with D perhaps TRBD2 (6 bases). Germline V CDR1 and CDR2: MDHEN, SYDVKM. The V end lost 6 bases, the J end lost 3 bases, and 12 bases lay between the germline ends. The CDR3 runs 13 residues. The CDR3, as DNA: TGTGCCAGCAGGAGTGGGGGGTACTACGAGCAGTACTTC. It yields the protein CASRSGGYYEQYF.

The V call is TRBV10-3, the J call TRBJ2-1; 7 bases agree with TRBD1. J lost 4 bases, V lost 3 bases, and 3 bases had no gene match. The CDR3 has 14 residues. Germline V gene sequence: CDR1 ENHRY, CDR2 SYGVKD. Here the CDR3 reads CAISEGQEYNEQFF. CDR3 DNA: TGTGCCATCAGTGAAGGACAGGAGTACAATGAGCAGTTCTTC.

The chain recombines TRBV5-1 with TRBJ2-5; maybe TRBD1 (5 bases). V lost 2 bases to trimming and J lost 5 bases, with 7 bases between them. CDR1 and CDR2 (germline): SGHRS, YFSETQ. The length of the CDR3 is 12 residues. CDR3 DNA: TGCGCCAGCAGCTTACAGGCCGAGACCCAGTACTTC. Protein: CASSLQAETQYF.

The chain carries TRBV15 and TRBJ2-7, with D perhaps TRBD1 (7 bases). Germline CDR1 LNHNV, CDR2 YYDKDF (reference sequence). Trimming removed 2 bases at V and 3 bases at J, with 20 bases between. The CDR3 has 17 amino acids. The CDR3 is CATSRPAGGGRGYEQYF. The CDR3 coding sequence is TGTGCCACCAGCAGACCCGCTGGAGGGGGCCGGGGCTACGAGCAGTACTTC.

This sequence joins TRBV20-1 and TRBJ2-3, with 8 bases that match TRBD2. Germline V gene lookup returns CDR1 DFQATT and CDR2 SNEGSKA (reference sequence). The trim removed 4 bases at V and 4 bases at J, leaving 13 bases unmatched. The CDR3 has 16 amino acids. CDR3 bases: TGCAGTGCTACTACCCCTTCGCGGGGGGTTTCAGATACGCAGTATTTT. Residues: CSATTPSRGVSDTQYF.

In this sample, this clonotype turned up a few times. The V and J genes are TRBV12-3 or TRBV12-4 and TRBJ1-5, with D possibly TRBD1 on 6 matching bases. This CDR3 has 14 residues. V gave up 3 bases and J gave up 3 bases, with 9 bases separating them. CDR3 protein: CASSFGTNNQPQHF. CDR3 in DNA: TGTGCCAGCAGTTTTGGGACAAACAATCAGCCCCAGCATTTT.

The rearrangement joins TRBV28 to TRBJ2-2, with D hard to call. The CDR3 contains 16 residues. V shed 6 bases and J shed 3 bases, with 17 bases lying between them. Germline V CDR1 and CDR2: MDHEN, SYDVKM. The CDR3 nucleotides read TGTGCCAGCAGGACGAGGAAATCGGGTGACACCGGGGAGCTGTTTTTT. Translation: CASRTRKSGDTGELFF.

The table lists this clonotype with a few counts. This chain links TRBV5-1 with TRBJ2-2; unclear D gene. Per germline, CDR1 SGHRS and CDR2 YFSETQ. Between the trimmed V and J ends, which lost 0 bases and 6 bases, there was a span of 6 bases. The CDR3 extends over 13 amino acids. CDR3 sequence (DNA): TGCGCCAGCAGCTTGGGTATAGCCGGGGAGCTGTTTTTT. Protein sequence: CASSLGIAGELFF.

V and J are TRBV2 and TRBJ1-2, with a weak D call TRBD1 (5 bases). V was pared by 7 bases and J by 4 bases, with 7 bases between. This CDR3 comprises 11 residues. Germline loops: CDR1 SNHLY, CDR2 FYNNEI. DNA for the CDR3: TGTGCCAGCATTGGGGGCTATGGCTACACCTTC. As protein: CASIGGYGYTF.

The genes are TRBV20-1 and TRBJ2-1; perhaps TRBD2 as D (5 bases). The CDR3 totals 11 residues. V gave up 6 bases and J gave up 8 bases, with 11 bases separating them. CDR1 and CDR2 (germline): DFQATT, SNEGSKA (reference sequence). The CDR3 spells CSAKQRDEQFF. DNA for the CDR3: TGCAGTGCGAAACAGAGGGATGAGCAGTTCTTC.